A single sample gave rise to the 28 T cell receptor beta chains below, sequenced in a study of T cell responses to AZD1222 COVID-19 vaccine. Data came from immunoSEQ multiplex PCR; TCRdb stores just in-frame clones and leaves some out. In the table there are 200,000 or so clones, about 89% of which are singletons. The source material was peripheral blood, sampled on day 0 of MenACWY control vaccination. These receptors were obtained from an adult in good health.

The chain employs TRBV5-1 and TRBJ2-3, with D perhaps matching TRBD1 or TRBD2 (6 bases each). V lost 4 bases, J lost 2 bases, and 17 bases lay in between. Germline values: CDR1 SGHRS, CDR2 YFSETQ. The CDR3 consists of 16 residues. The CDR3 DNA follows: TGCGCCAGCAGCCTGTGGGGGGCTGGTGCCACAGATACGCAGTATTTT. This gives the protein CASSLWGAGATDTQYF. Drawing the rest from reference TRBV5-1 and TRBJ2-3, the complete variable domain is KAGVTQTPRYLIKTRGQQVTLSCSPISGHRSVSWYQQTPGQGLQFLFEYFSETQRNKGNFPGRFSGRQFSNSRSEMNVSTLELGDSALYLCASSLWGAGATDTQYFGPGTRLTVL.

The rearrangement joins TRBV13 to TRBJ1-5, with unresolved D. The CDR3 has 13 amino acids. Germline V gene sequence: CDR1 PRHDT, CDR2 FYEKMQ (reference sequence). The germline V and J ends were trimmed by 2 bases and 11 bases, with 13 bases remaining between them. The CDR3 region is CASSLRRGGTQHF. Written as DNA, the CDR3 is TGTGCCAGCAGCTTAAGGAGAGGTGGGACCCAGCATTTT.

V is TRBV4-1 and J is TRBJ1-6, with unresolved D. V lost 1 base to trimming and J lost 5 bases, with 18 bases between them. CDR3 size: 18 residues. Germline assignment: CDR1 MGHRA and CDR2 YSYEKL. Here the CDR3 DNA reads TGCGCCAGCAGCCAAGGAGTAGGGTCAGGACTCCATAATTCACCCCTCCACTTT. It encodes CASSQGVGSGLHNSPLHF.

The CDR3 sequence is CASSTTTGNTGELFF. The CDR3 nucleotides are TGCGCCAGCAGTACTACAACAGGGAACACCGGGGAGCTGTTTTTT. The chain has TRBV5-1 and TRBJ2-2; possibly TRBD1 for D (5 bases). The CDR3 totals 15 residues. Germline CDR1 SGHRS, CDR2 YFSETQ. The ends were cut back, 5 bases at V and 1 base at J, with 12 bases in the middle. Based on the CDR3 plus reference TRBV5-1 and TRBJ2-2, the full variable domain is KAGVTQTPRYLIKTRGQQVTLSCSPISGHRSVSWYQQTPGQGLQFLFEYFSETQRNKGNFPGRFSGRQFSNSRSEMNVSTLELGDSALYLCASSTTTGNTGELFFGEGSRLTVL.

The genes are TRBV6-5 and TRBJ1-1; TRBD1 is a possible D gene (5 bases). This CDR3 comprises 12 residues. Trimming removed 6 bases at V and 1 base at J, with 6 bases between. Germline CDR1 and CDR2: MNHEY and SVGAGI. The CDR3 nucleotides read TGTGCCAGCAGAACAGGGAACACTGAAGCTTTCTTT. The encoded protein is CASRTGNTEAFF.

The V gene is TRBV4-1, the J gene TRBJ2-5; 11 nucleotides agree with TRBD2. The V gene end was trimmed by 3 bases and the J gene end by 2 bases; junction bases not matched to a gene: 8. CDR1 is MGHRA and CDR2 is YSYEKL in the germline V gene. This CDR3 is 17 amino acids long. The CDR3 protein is CASSQDPSGGLQETQYF. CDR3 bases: TGCGCCAGCAGCCAGGACCCTAGCGGGGGGCTACAAGAGACCCAGTACTTC.

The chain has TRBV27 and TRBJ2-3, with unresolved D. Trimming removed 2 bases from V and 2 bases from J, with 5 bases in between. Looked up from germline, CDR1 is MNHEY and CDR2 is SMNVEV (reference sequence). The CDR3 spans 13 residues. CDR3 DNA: TGTGCCAGCAGTTTACTGTTCACAGATACGCAGTATTTT. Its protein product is CASSLLFTDTQYF.

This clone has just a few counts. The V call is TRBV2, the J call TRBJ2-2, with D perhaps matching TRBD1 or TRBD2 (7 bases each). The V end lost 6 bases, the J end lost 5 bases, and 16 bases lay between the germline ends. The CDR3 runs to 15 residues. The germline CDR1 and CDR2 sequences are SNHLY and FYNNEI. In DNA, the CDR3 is TGTGCCAGCAGGACAGGGTGGGGAGGGACCGGGGAGCTGTTTTTT. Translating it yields CASRTGWGGTGELFF.

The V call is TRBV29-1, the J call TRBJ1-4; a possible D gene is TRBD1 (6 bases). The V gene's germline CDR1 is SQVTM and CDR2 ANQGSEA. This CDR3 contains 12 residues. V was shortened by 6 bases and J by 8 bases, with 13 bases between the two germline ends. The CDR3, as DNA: TGCAGCGTAACCAGGGGAGGAGAAAAACTGTTTTTT. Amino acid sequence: CSVTRGGEKLFF.

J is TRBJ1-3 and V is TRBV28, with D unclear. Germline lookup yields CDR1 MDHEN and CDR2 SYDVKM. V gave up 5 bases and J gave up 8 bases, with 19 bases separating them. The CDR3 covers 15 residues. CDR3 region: CASSLLPLFGDTIYF. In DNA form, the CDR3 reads TGTGCCAGCAGTCTTCTCCCGCTTTTCGGAGACACCATATATTTT.

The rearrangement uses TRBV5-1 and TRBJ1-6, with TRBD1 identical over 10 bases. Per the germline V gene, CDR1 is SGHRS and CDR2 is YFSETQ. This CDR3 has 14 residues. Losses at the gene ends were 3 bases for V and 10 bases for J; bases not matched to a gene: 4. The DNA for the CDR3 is TGCGCCAGCAGCTCGACAGGGGGCAGGTCACCCCTCCACTTT. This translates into CASSSTGGRSPLHF.

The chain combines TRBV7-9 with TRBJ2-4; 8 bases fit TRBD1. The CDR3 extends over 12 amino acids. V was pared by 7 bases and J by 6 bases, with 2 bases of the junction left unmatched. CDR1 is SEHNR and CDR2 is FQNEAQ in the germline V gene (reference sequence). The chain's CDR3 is CASTDRGNIQYF. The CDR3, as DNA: TGTGCCAGCACTGACAGGGGAAACATTCAGTACTTC. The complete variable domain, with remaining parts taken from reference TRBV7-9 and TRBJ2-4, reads DTGVSQNPRHKITKRGQNVTFRCDPISEHNRLYWYRQTLGQGPEFLTYFQNEAQLEKSRLLSDRFSAERPKGSFSTLEIQRTEQGDSAMYLCASTDRGNIQYFGAGTRLSVL.

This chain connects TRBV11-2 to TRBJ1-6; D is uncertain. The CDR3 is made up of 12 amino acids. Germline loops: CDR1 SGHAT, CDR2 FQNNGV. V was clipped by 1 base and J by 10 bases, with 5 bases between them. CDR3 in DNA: TGTGCCAGCAGCTTAGGAGCCTCACCCCTCCACTTT. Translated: CASSLGASPLHF. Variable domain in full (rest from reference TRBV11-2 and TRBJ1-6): EAGVAQSPRYKIIEKRQSVAFWCNPISGHATLYWYQQILGQGPKLLIQFQNNGVVDDSQLPKDRFSAERLKGVDSTLKIQPAKLEDSAVYLCASSLGASPLHFGNGTRLTVT.

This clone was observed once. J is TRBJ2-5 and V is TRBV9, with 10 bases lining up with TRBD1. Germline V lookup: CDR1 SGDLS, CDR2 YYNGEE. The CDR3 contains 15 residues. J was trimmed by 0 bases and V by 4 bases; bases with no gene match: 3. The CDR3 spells CASSLTGGYQETQYF. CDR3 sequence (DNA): TGTGCCAGCAGCTTGACAGGGGGCTACCAAGAGACCCAGTACTTC. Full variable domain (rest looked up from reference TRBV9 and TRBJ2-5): DSGVTQTPKHLITATGQRVTLRCSPRSGDLSVYWYQQSLDQGLQFLIQYYNGEERAKGNILERFSAQQFPDLHSELNLSSLELGDSALYFCASSLTGGYQETQYFGPGTRLLVL.

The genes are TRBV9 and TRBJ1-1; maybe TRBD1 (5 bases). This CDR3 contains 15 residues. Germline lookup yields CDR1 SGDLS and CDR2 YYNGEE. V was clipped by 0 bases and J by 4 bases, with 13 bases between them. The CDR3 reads CASSVGGERGTEAFF. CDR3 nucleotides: TGTGCCAGCAGCGTAGGAGGGGAGAGGGGCACTGAAGCTTTCTTT. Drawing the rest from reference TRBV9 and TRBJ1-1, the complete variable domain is DSGVTQTPKHLITATGQRVTLRCSPRSGDLSVYWYQQSLDQGLQFLIQYYNGEERAKGNILERFSAQQFPDLHSELNLSSLELGDSALYFCASSVGGERGTEAFFGQGTRLTVV.

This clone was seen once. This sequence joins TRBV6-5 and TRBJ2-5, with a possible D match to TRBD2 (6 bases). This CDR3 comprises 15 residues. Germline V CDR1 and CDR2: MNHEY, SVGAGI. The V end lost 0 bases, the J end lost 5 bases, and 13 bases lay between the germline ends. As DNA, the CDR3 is TGTGCCAGCAGTTACTCGCGGGGCTTGGGGGAGACCCAGTACTTC. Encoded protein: CASSYSRGLGETQYF.

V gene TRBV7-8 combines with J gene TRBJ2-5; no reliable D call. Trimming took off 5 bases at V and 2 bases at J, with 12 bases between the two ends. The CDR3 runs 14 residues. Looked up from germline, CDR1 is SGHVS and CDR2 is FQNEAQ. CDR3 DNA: TGTGCCAGCAGCCCCAACCCCCAGCAAGAGACCCAGTACTTC. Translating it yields CASSPNPQQETQYF.

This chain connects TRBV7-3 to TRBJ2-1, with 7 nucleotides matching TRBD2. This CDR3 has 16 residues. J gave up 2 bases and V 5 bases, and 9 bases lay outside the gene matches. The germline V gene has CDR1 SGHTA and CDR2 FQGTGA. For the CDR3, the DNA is TGTGCCAGCAGCCCCAATAGCGGGTACACCTACAATGAGCAGTTCTTC. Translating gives CASSPNSGYTYNEQFF.

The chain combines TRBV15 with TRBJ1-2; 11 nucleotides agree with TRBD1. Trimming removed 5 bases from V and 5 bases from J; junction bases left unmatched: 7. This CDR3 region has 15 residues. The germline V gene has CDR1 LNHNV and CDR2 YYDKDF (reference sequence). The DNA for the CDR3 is TGTGCCACCAGCGACTTGGACAGGGGGCCTTATGGCTACACCTTC. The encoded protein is CATSDLDRGPYGYTF.

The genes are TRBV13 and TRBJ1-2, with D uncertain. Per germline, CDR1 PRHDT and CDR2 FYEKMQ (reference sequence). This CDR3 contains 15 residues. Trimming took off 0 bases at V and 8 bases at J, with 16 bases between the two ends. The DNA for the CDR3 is TGTGCCAGCAGCTTAGGGACATCGCCCCGAGGAGGCTACACCTTC. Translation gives CASSLGTSPRGGYTF.

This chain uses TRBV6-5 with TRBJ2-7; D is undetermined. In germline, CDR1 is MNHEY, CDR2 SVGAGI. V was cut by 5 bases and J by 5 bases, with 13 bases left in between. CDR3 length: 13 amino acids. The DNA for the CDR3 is TGTGCCAGCAGTCCACGACCTAGGGACGAGCAGTACTTC. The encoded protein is CASSPRPRDEQYF.

The CDR3 sequence is CASSQDAYPQFF. The CDR3 DNA is TGTGCCAGCAGCCAAGATGCTTATCCCCAGTTCTTC. The chain links TRBV4-2 to TRBJ2-1, with unresolved D. CDR3 size: 12 residues. Trimming pared 0 bases from V and 13 bases from J, leaving 10 bases between. From germline, CDR1 is LGHNA and CDR2 YNFKEQ.

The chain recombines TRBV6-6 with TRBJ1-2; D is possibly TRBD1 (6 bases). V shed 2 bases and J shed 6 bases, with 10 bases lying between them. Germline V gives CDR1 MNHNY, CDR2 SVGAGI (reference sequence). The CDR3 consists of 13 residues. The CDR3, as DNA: TGTGCCAGCAGTTACGGGGGCGCGGATGGCTACACCTTC. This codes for CASSYGGADGYTF.

CDR3 DNA sequence: TGCGCCAGCAGTCAATCGAACGGCCCTATGAACACCATATATTTT. This sequence encodes CASSQSNGPMNTIYF. The V gene is TRBV23-1, the J gene TRBJ1-3; D is unresolved. TRBV23-1 is annotated as an ORF whose role is uncertain. The CDR3 sequence is 15 residues long. Trimming removed 0 bases from V and 7 bases from J, with 13 bases in between.

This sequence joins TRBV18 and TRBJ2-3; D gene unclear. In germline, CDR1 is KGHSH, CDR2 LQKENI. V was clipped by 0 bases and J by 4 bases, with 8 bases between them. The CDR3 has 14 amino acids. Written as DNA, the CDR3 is TGTGCCAGCTCACCACCGTCAGGTTCAGATACGCAGTATTTT. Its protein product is CASSPPSGSDTQYF.

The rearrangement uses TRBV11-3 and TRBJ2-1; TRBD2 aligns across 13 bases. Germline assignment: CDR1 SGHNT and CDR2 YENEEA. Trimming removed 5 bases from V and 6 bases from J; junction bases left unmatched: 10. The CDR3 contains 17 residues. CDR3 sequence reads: CASSPGTSGTPPNEQFF. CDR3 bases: TGTGCCAGCAGCCCCGGGACTAGCGGGACCCCGCCCAATGAGCAGTTCTTC. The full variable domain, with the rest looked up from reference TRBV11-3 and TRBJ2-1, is EAGVVQSPRYKIIEKKQPVAFWCNPISGHNTLYWYLQNLGQGPELLIRYENEEAVDDSQLPKDRFSAERLKGVDSTLKIQPAELGDSAVYLCASSPGTSGTPPNEQFFGPGTRLTVL.

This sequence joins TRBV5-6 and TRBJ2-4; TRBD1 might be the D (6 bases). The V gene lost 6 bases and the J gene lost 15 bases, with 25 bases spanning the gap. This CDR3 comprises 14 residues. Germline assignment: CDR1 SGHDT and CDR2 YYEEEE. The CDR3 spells CASNEGQGLGGGYF. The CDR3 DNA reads TGTGCCAGCAACGAGGGGCAGGGGCTCGGTGGTGGGTACTTC.

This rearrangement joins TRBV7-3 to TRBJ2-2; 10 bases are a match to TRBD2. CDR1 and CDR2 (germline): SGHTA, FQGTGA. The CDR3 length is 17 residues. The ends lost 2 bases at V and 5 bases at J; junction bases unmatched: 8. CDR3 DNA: TGTGCCAGCAGCTTACGGACTACTAGCGGGGCGACCGGGGAGCTGTTTTTT. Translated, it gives CASSLRTTSGATGELFF. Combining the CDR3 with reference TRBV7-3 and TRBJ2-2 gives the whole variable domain GAGVSQTPSNKVTEKGKYVELRCDPISGHTALYWYRQSLGQGPEFLIYFQGTGAADDSGLPNDRFFAVRPEGSVSTLKIQRTERGDSAVYLCASSLRTTSGATGELFFGEGSRLTVL.